This is a list of T cell receptor beta chains from one sample in a study of regulatory T cells in long-lasting Graves disease. TCRdb processed the multiplex PCR reads anew with MiXCR; each CDR3 protein has one entry. Found here are hundreds of thousands of distinct CDR3 sequences, over 15% of them singletons; the top ten hold about 11%. These sequences were also reported in another study, on T cells in Graves' hyperthyroidism and ophthalmopathy.

The sequencing used peripheral blood mononuclear cells (PBMCs), collected at new diagnosis, from a patient treated with antithyroid drugs. Receptors were obtained from a woman in her 30s with Graves disease. The CDR3 runs from the conserved cysteine through the conserved F or W. D genes are given only for firm matches. Expanded clones get a size class; other rows say once, few or many, or leave the size out.

V	D	J	size	CDR3	DNA
TRBV20-1	TRBD2	TRBJ2-7	many	CSARRPGLARYF	TGCAGTGCTAGGAGGCCGGGACTAGCGCGGTACTTC
TRBV11-2	-	TRBJ1-2	many	CASIPLGYDYGYTF	TGTGCCAGCATCCCGTTAGGGTACGACTATGGCTACACCTTC
TRBV5-6	TRBD2	TRBJ2-1	many	CASSTPLAGAYNEQFF	TGTGCCAGCAGCACGCCGCTAGCGGGAGCCTACAATGAGCAGTTCTTC
TRBV20-1	TRBD1	TRBJ1-2	many	CRGQSGRGLGYTF	TGCAGGGGTCAAAGCGGCAGGGGGCTTGGCTACACCTTC
TRBV30	TRBD2	TRBJ2-5	many	CAWVRLASGETQYF	TGTGCCTGGGTGAGACTAGCGTCGGGGGAGACCCAGTACTTC
TRBV24-1	TRBD1	TRBJ2-5	many	CATRDRGQETQYF	TGTGCCACCAGGGACAGGGGCCAAGAGACCCAGTACTTC
TRBV28	-	TRBJ1-1	-	CANSFAGTEAFF	TGTGCCAACAGTTTCGCCGGCACTGAAGCTTTCTTT
TRBV11-1	TRBD2	TRBJ2-7	many	CASSLSASGSSEQYF	TGTGCCAGCAGCTTGTCGGCTAGCGGGTCTTCGGAGCAGTACTTC
TRBV4-1	-	TRBJ1-5	many	CASSHGVTGNQPQHF	TGCGCCAGCAGCCATGGGGTTACTGGCAATCAGCCCCAGCATTTT
TRBV2	-	TRBJ2-1	many	CASSGTSYNEQFF	TGTGCCAGCAGCGGGACCTCCTACAATGAGCAGTTCTTC
TRBV4-3	-	TRBJ2-3	-	CASSLGVAGTDTQYF	TGCGCCAGCAGCCTAGGAGTGGCGGGCACAGATACGCAGTATTTT
TRBV28	TRBD1	TRBJ2-1	many	CASSVQGASYNEQFF	TGTGCCAGCAGTGTACAGGGGGCGTCCTACAATGAGCAGTTCTTC
TRBV2	-	TRBJ1-1	many	CASGGDPRYTEAFF	TGTGCCAGCGGGGGGGATCCCAGATACACTGAAGCTTTCTTT
TRBV27	-	TRBJ1-5	-	CASSLVEDGSQPQHF	TGTGCCAGCAGTTTAGTGGAGGACGGGAGTCAGCCCCAGCATTTT
TRBV28	TRBD1	TRBJ1-4	-	CASSLWRETGAFATNEKLFF	TGTGCCAGCAGTTTATGGAGGGAGACAGGGGCGTTTGCAACTAATGAAAAACTGTTTTTT
TRBV6-1	-	TRBJ2-5	many	CASQEGPGETQYF	TGTGCCAGCCAGGAGGGCCCTGGGGAGACCCAGTACTTC
TRBV28	TRBD2	TRBJ2-1	many	CASSGWGGSYNEQFF	TGTGCCAGCAGTGGGTGGGGCGGGAGCTACAATGAGCAGTTCTTC
TRBV7-2	-	TRBJ2-5	many	CASSPHGKTQETQYF	TGTGCCAGCAGCCCTCACGGGAAGACACAAGAGACCCAGTACTTC
TRBV7-9	-	TRBJ2-1	many	CASSLTAHNEQFF	TGTGCCAGCAGCTTAACGGCCCACAATGAGCAGTTCTTC
TRBV5-1	-	TRBJ2-5	few	CASSNEQVPYF	TGCGCCAGCAGCAACGAACAGGTTCCGTACTTC
TRBV4-3	TRBD1	TRBJ1-2	-	CASSHLGQGFGYTF	TGCGCCAGCAGCCATCTGGGACAGGGTTTTGGCTACACCTTC
TRBV18	-	TRBJ1-1	many	CASSLNANTEAFF	TGTGCCAGCTCCCTCAACGCGAACACTGAAGCTTTCTTT
TRBV29-1	-	TRBJ1-3	many	CSVERPTEGNTIYF	TGCAGCGTTGAAAGGCCAACAGAGGGCAACACCATATATTTT
TRBV7-8	-	TRBJ2-6	-	CASSRTHVSGANVLTF	TGTGCCAGCAGCCGAACCCACGTCTCTGGGGCCAACGTCCTGACTTTC
TRBV6-5	-	TRBJ1-2	many	CASSYTLGDLGYTF	TGTGCCAGCAGTTACACCCTCGGGGACTTGGGCTACACCTTC
TRBV6-5	-	TRBJ2-3	few	CASSYSLGPSTDTQYF	TGTGCCAGCAGTTACTCGCTAGGACCCAGCACAGATACGCAGTATTTT
TRBV27	TRBD1	TRBJ1-2	-	CASSRQGAHIRLGYTF	TGTGCCAGCAGCAGACAGGGGGCGCATATTAGGCTGGGCTACACCTTC
TRBV11-2	-	TRBJ2-1	many	CASSSTRRDINEQFF	TGTGCCAGCAGCTCTACTCGCCGGGACATCAATGAGCAGTTCTTC
TRBV19	TRBD2	TRBJ2-1	few	CASSIVLWRLAGYHNEQFF	TGTGCCAGTAGTATAGTGTTGTGGAGACTAGCGGGATACCACAATGAGCAGTTCTTC
TRBV12-3/TRBV12-4	TRBD1	TRBJ1-2	-	CASSFEGYRGRRGYTF	TGTGCCAGCAGTTTTGAAGGTTACAGGGGGCGTAGAGGCTACACCTTC
TRBV20-1	TRBD1	TRBJ2-1	few	CSARGHRGEVPYNEQFF	TGCAGTGCTAGGGGCCACAGGGGGGAGGTCCCCTACAATGAGCAGTTCTTC
TRBV2	-	TRBJ1-1	many	CASSELSGTTLTEAFF	TGTGCCAGCAGTGAACTATCCGGGACTACCTTAACTGAAGCTTTCTTT
TRBV20-1	-	TRBJ2-7	few	CSARPGSSYEQYF	TGCAGTGCTAGACCGGGTTCGTCCTACGAGCAGTACTTC
TRBV5-4	-	TRBJ2-5	few	CASSSTGGRQETQYF	TGTGCCAGCAGCTCGACGGGGGGCCGGCAAGAGACCCAGTACTTC
TRBV9	TRBD1	TRBJ1-6	-	CASSPSGGFNSPLHF	TGTGCCAGCAGCCCTTCAGGGGGCTTCAATTCACCCCTCCACTTT
TRBV27	-	TRBJ2-3	many	CASSLLGTSTDTQYF	TGTGCCAGCAGTTTATTAGGGACTAGCACAGATACGCAGTATTTT
TRBV6-1	-	TRBJ1-1	many	CAGRPKGQTEAFF	TGTGCCGGCCGACCTAAAGGGCAGACTGAAGCTTTCTTT
TRBV7-6	TRBD2	TRBJ2-7	few	CASSLAGEHYEQYF	TGTGCCAGCAGTCTAGCGGGAGAACACTACGAGCAGTACTTC
TRBV28	-	TRBJ1-2	many	CASSPEMGDYYGYTF	TGTGCCAGCAGCCCCGAAATGGGAGACTACTATGGCTACACCTTC
TRBV28	-	TRBJ2-2	-	CASSFLSTSNTGELFF	TGTGCCAGCAGTTTTCTGAGCACATCGAACACCGGGGAGCTGTTTTTT
TRBV6-5	-	TRBJ2-7	many	CASSYTTPGDLYEQYF	TGTGCCAGCAGTTACACGACCCCCGGAGATCTCTACGAGCAGTACTTC
TRBV20-1	TRBD2	TRBJ2-5	-	CSAKGPSGRQETQYF	TGCAGTGCAAAGGGGCCTAGCGGCCGCCAAGAGACCCAGTACTTC
TRBV19	TRBD1	TRBJ2-1	-	CASSLPGQGVGHEQFF	TGTGCCAGTAGCCTACCGGGACAGGGGGTAGGACATGAGCAGTTCTTC
TRBV28	-	TRBJ2-3	many	CASSLFTGSTDTQYF	TGTGCCAGCAGTCTGTTCACAGGCAGCACAGATACGCAGTATTTT
TRBV15	-	TRBJ1-3	-	CATSRVPDSGNTIYF	TGTGCCACCAGCAGAGTACCAGACTCTGGAAACACCATATATTTT
TRBV27	-	TRBJ2-5	few	CASRPGVVPQETQYF	TGTGCCAGCAGGCCGGGAGTCGTTCCACAAGAGACCCAGTACTTC
TRBV29-1	-	TRBJ2-7	-	CSVEILRQPLGQYF	TGCAGCGTTGAAATCTTACGGCAGCCGCTCGGGCAGTACTTC
TRBV6-5	-	TRBJ2-3	many	CASSYASTDTQYF	TGTGCCAGCAGTTACGCTAGCACAGATACGCAGTATTTT
TRBV24-1	-	TRBJ2-1	-	CATSEENNEQFF	TGTGCCACCAGCGAGGAGAACAATGAGCAGTTCTTC
TRBV3-1	TRBD2	TRBJ2-2	many	CASSQGLAGAKDTGELFF	TGTGCCAGCAGCCAGGGACTAGCGGGAGCAAAGGACACCGGGGAGCTGTTTTTT
TRBV11-2	-	TRBJ2-1	many	CASSLEGGPNEQFF	TGTGCCAGCAGCTTAGAGGGTGGGCCCAATGAGCAGTTCTTC
TRBV7-9	TRBD2	TRBJ2-7	many	CASSNSAGDYEQYF	TGTGCCAGCAGCAACTCAGCGGGGGACTACGAGCAGTACTTC
TRBV7-6	TRBD1	TRBJ2-7	few	CASSFGQGVAYEQYF	TGTGCCAGCAGCTTCGGACAGGGGGTCGCCTACGAGCAGTACTTC
TRBV7-9	TRBD2	TRBJ2-7	-	CASSPGTSGRAATAEQYF	TGTGCCAGCAGTCCTGGGACTAGCGGGAGGGCGGCGACGGCCGAGCAGTACTTC